The clone carrying this TCR beta chain was counted ten times or more. The antigen is not known. Constant-segment-primed 5'RACE gave TCR alpha and TCR beta cDNA libraries with sample barcodes and UMIs. TCRdb recomputed calls from the 5' RACE reads with MiXCR, one row per CDR3 protein. Of roughly 15,000 distinct CDR3 sequences listed, around 25% are singletons. This CDR3 is 16 amino acids long. The germline V and J ends were trimmed by 2 bases and 2 bases, with 16 bases remaining between them. Per the germline V gene, CDR1 is SGDLS and CDR2 is YYNGEE. The record originates from a study of T-cell memory formation after mild COVID-19. Study-wide points: Researchers report contracting CD4+ clones mostly in CM and EM, with CD8+ clones in EMRA.

The specimen was PBMCs or a T cell subset sorted from them (not recorded which). The sequence came from a man younger than 35 who had mild COVID-19 (a few samples of this study predate the infection). Cell type and time point are not known. V is TRBV9 and J is TRBJ2-5; maybe TRBD1 (5 bases). The CDR3, as DNA: TGTGCCAGCAGCGTGTATGGGGCGCATGGGCAAGAGACCCAGTACTTC. Amino acid sequence: CASSVYGAHGQETQYF.